This T cell receptor beta chain was observed in a study of shared clonotypes between healthy human individuals. This CDR3 has 14 residues. Germline-derived CDR1 and CDR2 are SQVTM and ANQGSEA. J gave up 8 bases and V 3 bases, and 8 bases lay outside the gene matches. Sequenced by immunoSEQ multiplex PCR; TCRdb stores in-frame clones only, minus some. This sample has approximately 2,000,000 clones, with 90% to 95% found just once. This clone was recorded once. CD8 cells regarded as naive lacked CD45RO, were positively chosen for CCR7, and omitted terminally differentiated effector memory CD45RA+ cells.

The material sequenced was naive CD8+ T cells from PBMCs. This sequence originates from a man younger than 30 in good health. Some clones in this sample may be carry-over from other donors' samples. The chain employs TRBV29-1 and TRBJ2-1; TRBD2 matches at 9 bases. CDR3 DNA: TGCAGCGTTGAGGGACTAGCAGTAGGTCATGAGCAGTTCTTC. It codes for CSVEGLAVGHEQFF.